A single sample gave rise to the 26 T cell receptor beta chains below, sequenced in a study of cytomegalovirus exposure and HLA in healthy donors (dated by TCRdb to 2016 to 2017). Library preparation employed the immunoSEQ multiplex PCR assay. For the multiplex PCR, a mixture combining 60 forward primers for TCR Vbeta segments and 13 reverse primers for TCR Jbeta segments was used. TCRdb stores this immuneACCESS table with in-frame sequences only. Part of the clones is absent; in the studies checked, under half of the shortfall reflects unresolved V genes, and no reason is known for the rest. In all, the sample holds 80,000 to 130,000 clones, and 75% of those were seen once. The ten largest clones add up to 13% to 15% of the sample. Material: PBMCs. The receptors shown here come from a male donor in good health and CMV-seropositive.

This clone was seen a handful of times. The J gene is TRBJ2-2, the V gene TRBV27, with no clear D. The CDR3 is 14 amino acids. Per the germline V gene, CDR1 is MNHEY and CDR2 is SMNVEV (reference sequence). The ends were cut back, 3 bases at V and 3 bases at J, with 8 bases in the middle. The CDR3 loop reads CASSFFLHTGELFF. CDR3 coding DNA: TGTGCCAGCAGTTTCTTCCTCCACACCGGGGAGCTGTTTTTT.

The chain has TRBV6-4 and TRBJ1-6; D ambiguous. The CDR3 is 14 amino acids. Germline V gives CDR1 MRHNA, CDR2 SNTAGT. Trimming left V 3 bases short and J 5 bases short, with 8 bases between. For the CDR3, the DNA is TGTGCCAGCAGTGATCCAAATCATAATTCACCCCTCCACTTT. Translating gives CASSDPNHNSPLHF.

The genes are TRBV5-1 and TRBJ1-2; weak D call: TRBD1 (5 bases). CDR3 size: 15 residues. V was trimmed by 0 bases and J by 3 bases, leaving 12 bases between them. Germline V CDR1 and CDR2: SGHRS, YFSETQ. CDR3 in amino acids: CASSLAGAKDYGYTF. Written as DNA, the CDR3 is TGCGCCAGCAGCTTGGCTGGGGCTAAAGACTATGGCTACACCTTC.

The chain joins TRBV5-1 to TRBJ2-3; 7 bases agree with TRBD1. Germline V CDR1 and CDR2: SGHRS, YFSETQ. The CDR3 is made up of 14 amino acids. Losses at the gene ends were 7 bases for V and 6 bases for J; bases not matched to a gene: 11. The CDR3 sequence: CASCDRVGWDTQYF. In nucleotides, the CDR3 is TGCGCCAGCTGTGACAGGGTCGGTTGGGATACGCAGTATTTT.

The CDR3 nucleotides read TGTGCCAGTACAGCATCGACAGGGAGATTGAGTAAAGAGACCCAGTACTTC. This encodes CASTASTGRLSKETQYF. This chain uses TRBV19 with TRBJ2-5; 7 positions match TRBD1. This CDR3 comprises 17 residues. Germline V CDR1 and CDR2: LNHDA, SQIVND (reference sequence). The trim removed 7 bases at V and 3 bases at J, leaving 17 bases unmatched.

The rearrangement links TRBV5-1 to TRBJ1-1; 9 nucleotides line up with TRBD1. Germline values: CDR1 SGHRS, CDR2 YFSETQ. Unmatched junction bases numbered 14, after V lost 3 bases and J lost 5 bases. The CDR3 is made up of 17 amino acids. Here the CDR3 reads CASSYVPGQGSGTEAFF. CDR3 nucleotides: TGCGCCAGCAGCTACGTCCCGGGACAGGGCAGTGGGACTGAAGCTTTCTTT.

V gene TRBV19 combines with J gene TRBJ2-1; perhaps TRBD2 as D (5 bases). The germline V gene has CDR1 LNHDA and CDR2 SQIVND (reference sequence). Trimming shortened V by 6 bases and J by 12 bases, and 12 bases separated the two germline ends. This CDR3 spans 11 amino acids. The CDR3 bases are TGTGCCAGTAGCGGGATCACGGGGCAGTTCTTC. Protein: CASSGITGQFF.

The V and J genes are TRBV11-3 and TRBJ1-3; TRBD1 might be the D (5 bases). Germline V gene lookup returns CDR1 SGHNT and CDR2 YENEEA. This CDR3 has 15 amino acids. The V end was cut by 1 base, the J end by 2 bases, with 9 bases between. The CDR3 loop is CASSLAGTAGNTIYF. CDR3 bases: TGTGCCAGCAGCTTAGCCGGGACTGCTGGAAACACCATATATTTT. Drawing the rest from reference TRBV11-3 and TRBJ1-3, the complete variable domain is EAGVVQSPRYKIIEKKQPVAFWCNPISGHNTLYWYLQNLGQGPELLIRYENEEAVDDSQLPKDRFSAERLKGVDSTLKIQPAELGDSAVYLCASSLAGTAGNTIYFGEGSWLTVV.

The rearrangement joins TRBV6-1 to TRBJ1-1, with 8 bases identical to TRBD1. Germline trimming cut 8 bases from V and 12 bases from J; bases unmatched to any gene: 14. The germline V gene has CDR1 MNHNS and CDR2 SASEGT. The CDR3 sequence is 13 residues long. This CDR3 is CASQEPGQAKTFF. In nucleotides, the CDR3 is TGTGCCAGCCAGGAACCGGGACAGGCGAAGACTTTCTTT.

This clone was recorded once. The V call is TRBV28, the J call TRBJ1-2; no clear D gene. The CDR3 extends over 14 amino acids. The V end lost 5 bases, the J end lost 4 bases, and 14 bases lay between the germline ends. Germline CDR1 is MDHEN and CDR2 is SYDVKM. Written as DNA, the CDR3 is TGTGCCAGCAGTCCGCCGCAAGACACCTATGGCTACACCTTC. This gives the protein CASSPPQDTYGYTF.

Only one count was recorded for this clone. The rearrangement links TRBV23-1 to TRBJ1-5; perhaps TRBD1 as D (6 bases). TRBV23-1 is noted as an ORF with a role that remains uncertain. CDR3 length: 16 residues. V was cut by 2 bases and J by 6 bases, with 17 bases left in between. Written as DNA, the CDR3 is TGCGCCAGCAGTCAAACATTACAGGGTCTCGGTCAGCCCCAGCATTTT. It codes for CASSQTLQGLGQPQHF.

The gene calls are TRBV5-5 and TRBJ1-5, with D unclear. Trimming took off 4 bases at V and 5 bases at J, with 13 bases between the two ends. Germline assignment: CDR1 SGHKS and CDR2 YYEKEE (reference sequence). The CDR3 loop spans 14 amino acids. CDR3 bases: TGTGCCAGCAGCCGCCTCGACATCGATCAGCCCCAGCATTTT. This codes for CASSRLDIDQPQHF.

V gene TRBV6-6 combines with J gene TRBJ1-5; maybe TRBD1 (6 bases). This CDR3 spans 16 amino acids. The germline gives CDR1 MNHNY, CDR2 SVGAGI (reference sequence). The ends were cut back, 0 bases at V and 5 bases at J, with 14 bases in the middle. The DNA for the CDR3 is TGTGCCAGCAGTTACTCGACAGGAGGAAGGGATCAGCCCCAGCATTTT. This gives the protein CASSYSTGGRDQPQHF.

This clone has only one observation. The junction differs from germline at one of its ends, possibly a read error. This chain uses TRBV10-3 with TRBJ2-7, with 7 bases identical to TRBD1. CDR3 length equals 13 residues. Looked up from germline, CDR1 is ENHRY and CDR2 is SYGVKD. Here the CDR3 reads CAISETGDYEQYF. The CDR3 DNA reads as TGTGCCATCAGTGAGACAGGGGATTACGAGCAGTATTTC.

The chain has TRBV25-1 and TRBJ2-3; the match to TRBD1 covers 9 bases. The junction had 5 bases not matched to a gene; V was cut back by 4 bases and J by 0 bases. Per the germline V gene, CDR1 is MGHDK and CDR2 is SYGVNS. The CDR3 runs to 16 residues. CDR3 residues: CASSGGTGISTDTQYF. DNA of the CDR3: TGTGCCAGCAGTGGGGGGACAGGGATTAGCACAGATACGCAGTATTTT. Based on the CDR3 plus reference TRBV25-1 and TRBJ2-3, the full variable domain is EADIYQTPRYLVIGTGKKITLECSQTMGHDKMYWYQQDPGMELHLIHYSYGVNSTEKGDLSSESTVSRIRTEHFPLTLESARPSHTSQYLCASSGGTGISTDTQYFGPGTRLTVL.

The chain combines TRBV6-5 with TRBJ2-7, with D possibly being TRBD1 (6 bases). V gave up 6 bases and J gave up 5 bases, with 14 bases separating them. CDR1 is MNHEY and CDR2 is SVGAGI in the germline V gene. The CDR3 has 13 residues. CDR3 DNA sequence: TGTGCCAGCAGGAGACCAGGGGTCGACGAGCAGTACTTC. This codes for CASRRPGVDEQYF.

The chain couples TRBV2 to TRBJ1-1, with unresolved D. CDR1 and CDR2 (germline): SNHLY, FYNNEI. The CDR3 runs 15 residues. V lost 3 bases and J 0 bases, leaving 11 bases between the germline ends. CDR3 sequence: CASSEEPSLNTEAFF. The CDR3 DNA reads TGTGCCAGCAGTGAGGAGCCGAGCTTGAACACTGAAGCTTTCTTT.

The chain links TRBV25-1 to TRBJ1-6; D ambiguous. This CDR3 is 13 amino acids long. V lost 3 bases and J 4 bases, leaving 4 bases between the germline ends. Germline CDR1 reads MGHDK; CDR2 reads SYGVNS. The DNA for the CDR3 is TGTGCCAGCAGTGATGTATATAATTCACCCCTCCACTTT. This translates into CASSDVYNSPLHF.

The genes are TRBV7-9 and TRBJ1-1; 11 bases match TRBD1. With 4 bases clipped from V and 5 bases from J, the junction kept 6 bases outside the gene matches. CDR1 and CDR2 (germline): SEHNR, FQNEAQ (reference sequence). The CDR3 has 15 amino acids. The CDR3 nucleotides are TGTGCCAGCAGCTGGACAGGGGGCGCCTTAACTGAAGCTTTCTTT. Translated: CASSWTGGALTEAFF.

The chain uses TRBV6-1 and TRBJ1-2; maybe TRBD1 (5 bases). This CDR3 has 11 residues. CDR1 is MNHNS, CDR2 SASEGT, per germline. V dropped 6 bases and J dropped 7 bases, with 9 bases sitting between them. The CDR3 loop is CASRGEGGYTF. Here the CDR3 DNA reads TGTGCCAGCAGAGGGGAGGGTGGCTACACCTTC.

The chain recombines TRBV4-3 with TRBJ2-1; D unclear. Trimming removed 0 bases at V and 9 bases at J, with 18 bases between. This CDR3 is 16 amino acids long. Looked up from germline, CDR1 is LGHNA and CDR2 is YSLEER. DNA of the CDR3: TGCGCCAGCAGCCAAGAGGCAGGTTCTCTCGTCCGTGAGCAGTTCTTC. It translates to CASSQEAGSLVREQFF.

The genes are TRBV30 and TRBJ1-4; D uncertain. This CDR3 spans 12 amino acids. Germline loops: CDR1 GTSNPN, CDR2 SVGIG (reference sequence). The CDR3 loop is CYRGYPNEKLFF. In DNA, the CDR3 is TGTTACCGAGGGTATCCTAATGAAAAACTGTTTTTT.

This rearrangement joins TRBV10-3 to TRBJ1-3, with D unclear. Germline CDR1 and CDR2: ENHRY and SYGVKD. Trimming left V 0 bases short and J 4 bases short, with 4 bases between. CDR3 length equals 13 residues. For the CDR3, the DNA is TGTGCCATCAGTGAGTCCCTAGGAAACACCATATATTTT. It codes for CAISESLGNTIYF.

The chain is built from TRBV4-1 and TRBJ2-7, with TRBD2 matching over 12 bases. The germline V gene encodes CDR1 MGHRA and CDR2 YSYEKL. With V trimmed by 4 bases and J by 1 base, 2 bases remained unmatched. CDR3 length equals 15 residues. The CDR3 sequence: CASSLLAGGSYEQYF. The CDR3 nucleotides read TGCGCCAGCAGCCTACTAGCGGGGGGTTCCTACGAGCAGTACTTC.

The chain combines TRBV9 with TRBJ2-3; D not certain. The CDR3 length is 16 residues. Between the trimmed V and J ends, which lost 2 bases and 0 bases, there was a span of 13 bases. The germline V gene has CDR1 SGDLS and CDR2 YYNGEE. The CDR3 nucleotides are TGTGCCAGCAGCGTTAGACTGGAAACTAGCACAGATACGCAGTATTTT. Its translation is CASSVRLETSTDTQYF.

V and J are TRBV5-1 and TRBJ1-1; D perhaps matches TRBD1 (6 bases). The CDR3 consists of 17 residues. Trimming stripped 0 bases from V and 1 base from J, with 16 bases between. Per the germline V gene, CDR1 is SGHRS and CDR2 is YFSETQ. CDR3 nucleotide sequence: TGCGCCAGCAGCTTGGACAGGGAATCCAGGCGGAACACTGAAGCTTTCTTT. Protein sequence: CASSLDRESRRNTEAFF.